The 27 T cell receptor beta chains reported below all come from one sample, sequenced in a study of blood T cell repertoires in COVID-19. Libraries were prepared by immunoSEQ multiplex PCR; TCRdb keeps only in-frame clonotypes and omits some of them. The data contain roughly 120,000 clones, 70% to 85% of them singletons. The specimen was peripheral blood. All receptors come from an older woman with acute or convalescent COVID-19.

The J gene is TRBJ2-1, the V gene TRBV9; the match to TRBD1 covers 10 bases. Germline values: CDR1 SGDLS, CDR2 YYNGEE. V shed 4 bases and J 4 bases; nucleotides not matched to a gene: 5. The CDR3 loop spans 15 amino acids. This chain's CDR3 is CASSLGQGQYNEQFF. The CDR3 DNA sequence: TGTGCCAGCAGCCTGGGACAGGGGCAATACAATGAGCAGTTCTTC. The variable domain in full, completed from reference TRBV9 and TRBJ2-1, reads DSGVTQTPKHLITATGQRVTLRCSPRSGDLSVYWYQQSLDQGLQFLIQYYNGEERAKGNILERFSAQQFPDLHSELNLSSLELGDSALYFCASSLGQGQYNEQFFGPGTRLTVL.

This clone has only a few counts. The chain joins TRBV19 to TRBJ1-2; D might be TRBD1 (6 bases). The V and J ends lost 5 bases and 4 bases respectively, with 23 bases between them. The germline CDR1 and CDR2 sequences are LNHDA and SQIVND (reference sequence). The CDR3 has 17 residues. The CDR3 region has the DNA TGTGCCAGTAGTGCCCGACAGGCCGAACGTCTTTCCTATGGCTACACCTTC. Translation: CASSARQAERLSYGYTF.

This chain joins TRBV9 and TRBJ1-2; possibly TRBD1 for D (5 bases). Germline V gene sequence: CDR1 SGDLS, CDR2 YYNGEE. Trimming took 0 bases from V and 4 from J, leaving 10 bases between them. The CDR3 covers 14 residues. CDR3: CASSVGRATYGYTF. As DNA, the CDR3 is TGTGCCAGCAGCGTAGGCAGGGCGACCTATGGCTACACCTTC.

The chain couples TRBV5-8 to TRBJ2-3; 7 nucleotides line up with TRBD1. Looked up from germline, CDR1 is SGHTS and CDR2 is YDEGEE. The CDR3 consists of 16 residues. The V gene end was trimmed by 0 bases and the J gene end by 3 bases; junction bases not matched to a gene: 7. CDR3 residues: CASSLGAVRGTDTQYF. DNA for the CDR3: TGTGCCAGCAGCTTGGGGGCAGTCAGGGGGACAGATACGCAGTATTTT.

This chain connects TRBV10-1 to TRBJ2-3; 9 bases fit TRBD1. V lost 5 bases, J lost 4 bases, and 4 bases stayed unmatched. The CDR3 is 14 amino acids. Germline assignment: CDR1 WNHNN and CDR2 SYGVQD (reference sequence). Here the CDR3 reads CASSPDRGSDTQYF. CDR3 nucleotides: TGCGCCAGCAGTCCGGACAGGGGTTCAGATACGCAGTATTTT.

This clone has ten or more counts. The CDR3 loop is CASSWGVGDSNVEAFF. DNA for the CDR3: TGCGCCAGCAGCTGGGGCGTTGGGGACAGTAACGTTGAAGCTTTCTTT. The gene calls are TRBV5-1 and TRBJ1-1; 7 nucleotides align to TRBD1. This CDR3 is 16 amino acids long. Germline V lookup: CDR1 SGHRS, CDR2 YFSETQ. V shed 3 bases, J shed 7 bases, and the junction held 15 bases outside the gene matches. The variable domain in full, with the rest retrieved from reference TRBV5-1 and TRBJ1-1, is KAGVTQTPRYLIKTRGQQVTLSCSPISGHRSVSWYQQTPGQGLQFLFEYFSETQRNKGNFPGRFSGRQFSNSRSEMNVSTLELGDSALYLCASSWGVGDSNVEAFFGQGTRLTVV.

This chain connects TRBV19 to TRBJ1-4; 8 nucleotides line up with TRBD1. The CDR3 has 13 residues. The V gene's germline CDR1 is LNHDA and CDR2 SQIVND (reference sequence). V was pared by 10 bases and J by 8 bases, with 9 bases of the junction left unmatched. CDR3 loop: CATSGQGVEKLFF. CDR3 nucleotides: TGTGCCACCTCAGGACAGGGAGTGGAAAAACTGTTTTTT. The full variable domain, with the rest looked up from reference TRBV19 and TRBJ1-4, is DGGITQSPKYLFRKEGQNVTLSCEQNLNHDAMYWYRQDPGQGLRLIYYSQIVNDFQKGDIAEGYSVSREKKESFPLTVTSAQKNPTAFYLCATSGQGVEKLFFGSGTQLSVL.

This chain links TRBV9 with TRBJ2-3, with 9 positions matching TRBD1. Per the germline V gene, CDR1 is SGDLS and CDR2 is YYNGEE. The CDR3 is 14 amino acids. V trimming: 3 bases; J trimming: 5 bases; junction bases outside the gene matches: 4. CDR3 bases: TGTGCCAGCAGCGCGGGACAGGGTATAGATACGCAGTATTTT. Amino acids: CASSAGQGIDTQYF.

This clone was counted a few times. This sequence joins TRBV30 and TRBJ1-1; D is possibly TRBD1 (6 bases). The CDR3 length is 15 residues. CDR1 GTSNPN and CDR2 SVGIG come from the germline V gene (reference sequence). V was pared by 0 bases and J by 5 bases, with 16 bases between. The CDR3 here is CAWSVLWGRRTEAFF. Written as DNA, the CDR3 is TGTGCCTGGAGTGTACTTTGGGGGCGGAGGACTGAAGCTTTCTTT.

V is TRBV3-1 (or the pseudogene TRBV3-2) and J is TRBJ1-3; D unclear. The germline gives CDR1 LGHDT, CDR2 YNNKEL (reference sequence). The CDR3 covers 14 residues. V shed 6 bases and J shed 7 bases, with 16 bases lying between them. The DNA for the CDR3 is TGTGCCAGCAGTCCCACCCGGTTTCGGAACACCATATATTTT. The encoded protein is CASSPTRFRNTIYF.

This rearrangement joins TRBV3-1 (or the pseudogene TRBV3-2) to TRBJ2-5; D ambiguous. The CDR3 sequence is 11 residues long. Germline CDR1 and CDR2: LGHDT and YNNKEL (reference sequence). The ends were cut back, 8 bases at V and 5 bases at J, with 9 bases in the middle. DNA of the CDR3: TGTGCCAGCGGCACAGTGGAGACCCAGTACTTC. It codes for CASGTVETQYF.

Of note for this clone: The junction shows a germline mismatch at one end, possibly a read error. The chain employs TRBV7-8 and TRBJ2-1; 15 bases map to TRBD2. Per the germline V gene, CDR1 is SGHVS and CDR2 is FQNEAQ. The CDR3 has 20 amino acids. The CDR3 sequence: CASSQGLGLAGGFSYNEQFF. The CDR3 region has the DNA TGCGCCAGCAGCCAGGGGTTGGGACTAGCGGGGGGATTCTCCTACAATGAGCAGTTCTTC.

The chain carries TRBV30 and TRBJ1-1; D gene unclear. Germline V gives CDR1 GTSNPN, CDR2 SVGIG (reference sequence). CDR3 size: 12 residues. V lost 4 bases and J lost 10, with 16 bases in between. CDR3 in amino acids: CAWTEGPLGAFF. CDR3 coding DNA: TGTGCCTGGACCGAGGGCCCTCTGGGAGCTTTCTTT. Full variable domain (outside the CDR3, taken from reference TRBV30 and TRBJ1-1): SQTIHQWPATLVQPVGSPLSLECTVEGTSNPNLYWYRQAAGRGLQLLFYSVGIGQISSEVPQNLSASRPQDRQFILSSKKLLLSDSGFYLCAWTEGPLGAFFGQGTRLTVV.

The chain is built from TRBV6-5 and TRBJ2-2; D possibly corresponds to TRBD2 (5 bases). Germline V gene lookup returns CDR1 MNHEY and CDR2 SVGAGI. The ends were cut back, 0 bases at V and 3 bases at J, with 5 bases in the middle. The CDR3 has 14 amino acids. CDR3 sequence: CASSYSRDTGELFF. The CDR3 region has the DNA TGTGCCAGCAGTTACTCGAGGGACACCGGGGAGCTGTTTTTT.

The chain has TRBV19 and TRBJ2-7; D not certain. Germline loops: CDR1 LNHDA, CDR2 SQIVND (reference sequence). The CDR3 runs 13 residues. The V end was cut by 1 base, the J end by 7 bases, with 11 bases between. Written as DNA, the CDR3 is TGTGCCAGTAGTATAGGGCAGGATGGGGAGCAGTACTTC. Translated, it gives CASSIGQDGEQYF. Full variable domain (outside the CDR3, taken from reference TRBV19 and TRBJ2-7): DGGITQSPKYLFRKEGQNVTLSCEQNLNHDAMYWYRQDPGQGLRLIYYSQIVNDFQKGDIAEGYSVSREKKESFPLTVTSAQKNPTAFYLCASSIGQDGEQYFGPGTRLTVT.

This clone was counted only a few times. The chain has TRBV5-1 and TRBJ2-1, with a possible D match to TRBD2 (6 bases). V was shortened by 4 bases and J by 2 bases, with 16 bases between the two germline ends. The germline V gene has CDR1 SGHRS and CDR2 YFSETQ. CDR3 length equals 16 residues. The CDR3 reads CASSITGGSAYNEQFF. CDR3 nucleotide sequence: TGCGCCAGCAGCATTACCGGGGGATCCGCCTACAATGAGCAGTTCTTC.

This chain joins TRBV18 and TRBJ1-1; D uncertain. The V gene's germline CDR1 is KGHSH and CDR2 LQKENI. The CDR3 runs 14 residues. Trimming left V 1 base short and J 3 bases short, with 9 bases between. CDR3 loop: CASSPRNQDTEAFF. The DNA of the CDR3 is TGTGCCAGCTCACCACGAAATCAGGACACTGAAGCTTTCTTT.

The chain is built from TRBV2 and TRBJ1-6; tentative D call: TRBD1 (5 bases). The CDR3 extends over 15 amino acids. CDR1 and CDR2 (germline): SNHLY, FYNNEI. Trimming shortened V by 6 bases and J by 6 bases, and 15 bases separated the two germline ends. The CDR3 is CASRFPDRANSPLHF. The CDR3 DNA sequence: TGTGCCAGCAGGTTCCCCGACAGAGCTAATTCACCCCTCCACTTT.

The chain employs TRBV21-1 and TRBJ1-1; the tabulated D call, TRBD1, remains unverified against the DNA. TRBV21-1 is recorded as a pseudogene. There are 15 residues in the CDR3. The CDR3: CARGYTRQANTEAFF. The CDR3, as DNA: TGTGCCAGGGGGTACACTAGACAGGCGAACACTGAAGCTTTCTTT.

This chain joins TRBV6-5 and TRBJ1-1, with unresolved D. The length of the CDR3 is 15 residues. CDR1 is MNHEY, CDR2 SVGAGI, per germline. Trimming took off 7 bases at V and 1 base at J, with 16 bases between the two ends. The DNA for the CDR3 is TGTGCCAGCACCGGAAACTTGGGCGCGAACACTGAAGCTTTCTTT. This encodes CASTGNLGANTEAFF.

This chain links TRBV11-3 with TRBJ1-6; D ambiguous. The germline CDR1 and CDR2 sequences are SGHNT and YENEEA. This CDR3 is 14 amino acids long. Trimming stripped 5 bases from V and 7 bases from J, with 12 bases between. CDR3 DNA: TGTGCCAGCAGCGCACGGGGAGACAATTCACCCCTCCACTTT. As protein: CASSARGDNSPLHF.

V and J are TRBV19 and TRBJ1-6, with 7 positions matching TRBD1. CDR1 is LNHDA and CDR2 is SQIVND in the germline V gene (reference sequence). V lost 4 bases, J lost 9 bases, and 9 bases stayed unmatched. The length of the CDR3 is 15 residues. This CDR3 is CASSTSATGASPLHF. CDR3 DNA: TGTGCCAGTAGTACATCGGCAACAGGGGCTTCACCCCTCCACTTT.

This chain joins TRBV12-3 or TRBV12-4 and TRBJ2-5; D might be TRBD1 (6 bases). Trimming removed 6 bases from V and 7 bases from J, with 15 bases in between. The CDR3 runs to 13 residues. The CDR3 region has the DNA TGTGCCAGCAGCCCAGGGGCAGGGCGGACCCAGTACTTC. Protein: CASSPGAGRTQYF.

This chain uses TRBV18 with TRBJ1-2, with a possible D match to TRBD1 (5 bases). The germline CDR1 and CDR2 sequences are KGHSH and LQKENI. V was clipped by 6 bases and J by 1 base, with 12 bases between them. This CDR3 comprises 14 residues. The CDR3 loop is CASSTGGGNYGYTF. The CDR3 DNA sequence: TGTGCCAGCTCGACGGGGGGTGGTAACTATGGCTACACCTTC.

The V gene is TRBV27, the J gene TRBJ1-2, with D unclear. V was trimmed by 3 bases and J by 2 bases, leaving 16 bases between them. The CDR3 is made up of 16 amino acids. Germline V gives CDR1 MNHEY, CDR2 SMNVEV (reference sequence). The DNA for the CDR3 is TGTGCCAGCAGTTTCTTGGGTTCGAACAGCAACTATGGCTACACCTTC. Its protein product is CASSFLGSNSNYGYTF.

This clone showed up just a few times. The chain uses TRBV6-5 and TRBJ1-1; 10 bases map to TRBD1. Germline-derived CDR1 and CDR2 are MNHEY and SVGAGI. The CDR3 has 13 residues. Germline trimming cut 6 bases from V and 10 bases from J; bases unmatched to any gene: 8. The CDR3 protein is CASSEDRGARAFF. CDR3 in DNA: TGTGCCAGCAGCGAGGACAGGGGGGCGCGAGCTTTCTTT.

The rearrangement joins TRBV3-1 (or the pseudogene TRBV3-2) to TRBJ2-1, with a possible D match to TRBD2 (5 bases). This CDR3 is 15 amino acids long. Trimming pared 1 base from V and 0 bases from J, leaving 7 bases between. Germline V gene lookup returns CDR1 LGHDT and CDR2 YNNKEL (reference sequence). This CDR3 reads CASSQGTPSYNEQFF. DNA for the CDR3: TGTGCCAGCAGCCAAGGGACTCCCTCCTACAATGAGCAGTTCTTC.